This TCR beta chain originates from a study of blood T cell repertoires in COVID-19. This CDR3 has 13 residues. From germline, CDR1 is SGHVS and CDR2 FQNEAQ. With 5 bases removed from V and 2 bases from J, the gap between germline ends came to 9 bases. The table came from immunoSEQ multiplex PCR; TCRdb's copy has only in-frame clones and leaves some out. The sample lists fewer than 200,000 clones; around 73% were seen once. This receptor was obtained from a woman in her forties or fifties who had recovered from COVID-19. The chain joins TRBV7-8 to TRBJ2-5, with D unclear. Sequenced material: PBMCs or T cells enriched from blood (not recorded which). This CDR3 is CASSATPQETQYF. The CDR3 DNA is TGTGCCAGCAGCGCCACTCCTCAAGAGACCCAGTACTTC.